The 25 T cell receptor beta chains listed next were all sequenced from one sample in a study of control samples from healthy donors and cancer patients. Sequenced by immunoSEQ multiplex PCR; TCRdb stores in-frame clones only, minus some. Of fewer than 500,000 clones in the sample, about 93% were seen once. The source material was PBMCs. The origin of the receptors is a middle-aged man with head and neck cancer.

The chain is built from TRBV18 and TRBJ1-4, with D possibly matching TRBD1 (5 bases). Germline V gene data show CDR1 as KGHSH and CDR2 as LQKENI. The CDR3 is made up of 16 amino acids. Trimming removed 0 bases from V and 2 bases from J, with 10 bases in between. The chain's CDR3 is CASSPPGAGTNEKLFF. As DNA, the CDR3 is TGTGCCAGCTCACCACCAGGGGCGGGGACTAATGAAAAACTGTTTTTT.

As DNA, the CDR3 is TGTGCCAGCAGTTTAAGCAGCTACACAGATACGCAGTATTTT. Translated, it gives CASSLSSYTDTQYF. This chain connects TRBV28 to TRBJ2-3, with D unclear. Germline CDR1 reads MDHEN; CDR2 reads SYDVKM. With 2 bases removed from V and 2 bases from J, the gap between germline ends came to 8 bases. The length of the CDR3 is 14 residues.

The chain employs TRBV30 and TRBJ2-3; 9 bases map to TRBD1. Germline V gene data show CDR1 as GTSNPN and CDR2 as SVGIG (reference sequence). The CDR3 covers 15 residues. Trimming took 1 base from V and 4 from J; bases not matched to a gene: 6. As DNA, the CDR3 is TGTGCCTGGAGTGGGGGACAGGGAGTCGCAGATACGCAGTATTTT. Its protein product is CAWSGGQGVADTQYF.

This sequence joins TRBV28 and TRBJ2-1; 13 bases fit TRBD2. CDR1 is MDHEN, CDR2 SYDVKM, per germline. With 7 bases clipped from V and 0 bases from J, the junction kept 3 bases outside the gene matches. The CDR3 extends over 16 amino acids. For the CDR3, the DNA is TGTGCCAGCACGGGACTAGCGGGAAGCTCCTACAATGAGCAGTTCTTC. This encodes CASTGLAGSSYNEQFF.

V is TRBV6-2 or TRBV6-3 and J is TRBJ1-5, with unresolved D. The germline V gene has CDR1 MNHEY and CDR2 SVGEGT. The CDR3 is 15 amino acids. Between the trimmed V and J ends, which lost 0 bases and 5 bases, there was a span of 11 bases. CDR3 sequence reads: CASSYSVTIDQPQHF. DNA of the CDR3: TGTGCCAGCAGTTACTCCGTTACAATCGATCAGCCCCAGCATTTT.

This clone was found once. CDR3 in DNA: TGTGCCAGCAGTCCTCATACAGGGGTTTTCACTGAAGCTTTCTTT. Amino acids: CASSPHTGVFTEAFF. The J gene is TRBJ1-1, the V gene TRBV28, with 7 bases aligning to TRBD1. CDR3 length: 15 residues. V shed 5 bases, J shed 4 bases, and the junction held 10 bases outside the gene matches. In germline, CDR1 is MDHEN, CDR2 SYDVKM.

This clone was seen more than once but under ten times. The same CDR3 can be traced to other DNA sequences in this sample. This chain links TRBV19 with TRBJ1-1; D is unclear. There are 12 residues in the CDR3. Germline-derived CDR1 and CDR2 are LNHDA and SQIVND (reference sequence). V was pared by 3 bases and J by 5 bases, with 7 bases between. The CDR3 loop reads CASSIGWTEAFF. CDR3 in DNA: TGTGCCAGTAGTATTGGGTGGACTGAAGCTTTCTTT. Variable domain in full (rest from reference TRBV19 and TRBJ1-1): DGGITQSPKYLFRKEGQNVTLSCEQNLNHDAMYWYRQDPGQGLRLIYYSQIVNDFQKGDIAEGYSVSREKKESFPLTVTSAQKNPTAFYLCASSIGWTEAFFGQGTRLTVV.

This clone was seen only a few times. The chain uses TRBV3-1 (or the pseudogene TRBV3-2) and TRBJ2-7; D is unresolved. Trimming stripped 2 bases from V and 12 bases from J, with 17 bases between. The CDR3 spans 13 residues. The germline V gene has CDR1 LGHDT and CDR2 YNNKEL (reference sequence). DNA of the CDR3: TGTGCCAGCAGCCAACGAGACTTGCTAAGGAGGTACTTC. It translates to CASSQRDLLRRYF.

This clone appeared a few times. The rearrangement links TRBV7-9 to TRBJ2-5; D ambiguous. CDR1 SEHNR and CDR2 FQNEAQ come from the germline V gene (reference sequence). The CDR3 is made up of 12 amino acids. V lost 1 base, J lost 5 bases, and 5 bases lay in between. CDR3 coding DNA: TGTGCCAGCAGCTTAGGAGTGGAGACCCAGTACTTC. Protein: CASSLGVETQYF.

This clone was counted a single time. The rearrangement uses TRBV7-3 and TRBJ1-1, with 7 positions matching TRBD1. The J segment lost 2 bases and the V segment lost 1 base, leaving 10 bases of the junction unmatched. This CDR3 has 17 residues. Germline V lookup: CDR1 SGHTA, CDR2 FQGTGA. CDR3 in amino acids: CASSLKGGAGANTEAFF. The CDR3 DNA follows: TGTGCCAGCAGCTTAAAAGGGGGCGCGGGGGCAAACACTGAAGCTTTCTTT.

The sample holds one count of this clone. This sequence joins TRBV28 and TRBJ2-2, with TRBD2 matching over 9 bases. CDR3 length equals 15 residues. The V gene's germline CDR1 is MDHEN and CDR2 SYDVKM. J lost 5 bases, V lost 5 bases, and 6 bases had no gene match. For the CDR3, the DNA is TGTGCCAGCAGTCCTAGGAGCGGGAGGACCGGGGAGCTGTTTTTT. It encodes CASSPRSGRTGELFF.

V usage is TRBV18 and J usage is TRBJ2-7; 7 nucleotides match TRBD2. This CDR3 is built from 15 residues. V shed 0 bases, J shed 3 bases, and the junction held 5 bases outside the gene matches. Germline CDR1 is KGHSH and CDR2 is LQKENI. The CDR3, as DNA: TGTGCCAGCTCACCACCGGGGCCGGGAGGCTACGAGCAGTACTTC. As protein: CASSPPGPGGYEQYF.

DNA for the CDR3: TGTGCCAGCAGTGAAGAACAGTTGGCTGGAAACACCATATATTTT. Translation: CASSEEQLAGNTIYF. V gene TRBV2 combines with J gene TRBJ1-3; D is uncertain. V lost 1 base to trimming and J lost 2 bases, with 9 bases between them. Germline CDR1 SNHLY, CDR2 FYNNEI. The CDR3 spans 15 residues. Based on the CDR3 plus reference TRBV2 and TRBJ1-3, the full variable domain is EPEVTQTPSHQVTQMGQEVILRCVPISNHLYFYWYRQILGQKVEFLVSFYNNEISEKSEIFDDQFSVERPDGSNFTLKIRSTKLEDSAMYFCASSEEQLAGNTIYFGEGSWLTVV.

The chain joins TRBV5-5 to TRBJ1-1; 9 bases agree with TRBD1. V was clipped by 1 base and J by 1 base; unmatched bases: 5. This CDR3 has 16 amino acids. Looked up from germline, CDR1 is SGHKS and CDR2 is YYEKEE (reference sequence). CDR3 coding DNA: TGTGCCAGCAGCTTGAAACAGGGGGCAGGGAACACTGAAGCTTTCTTT. Translated, it gives CASSLKQGAGNTEAFF.

The J gene is TRBJ2-7, the V gene TRBV4-2, with TRBD1 as a possible D gene (6 bases). The CDR3 is made up of 18 amino acids. Deletions cut 4 bases from V and 1 base from J, with 23 bases between. Germline lookup yields CDR1 LGHNA and CDR2 YNFKEQ. The CDR3 spells CASSRAVGTGRSSYEQYF. The CDR3 DNA reads TGTGCCAGCAGCCGTGCGGTCGGTACAGGGCGTTCTTCCTACGAGCAGTACTTC.

This chain joins TRBV6-5 and TRBJ2-1; 14 positions match TRBD2. In germline, CDR1 is MNHEY, CDR2 SVGAGI. The CDR3 loop spans 16 amino acids. The ends lost 2 bases at V and 9 bases at J; junction bases unmatched: 6. CDR3 bases: TGTGCCAGCAGTTACCGACTAGCGGGAGGGGCGGGTGAGCAGTTCTTC. Encoded protein: CASSYRLAGGAGEQFF.

The chain joins TRBV19 to TRBJ1-4; a weak D match, TRBD1 (6 bases). This CDR3 has 15 amino acids. Trimming removed 5 bases at V and 7 bases at J, with 17 bases between. The germline gives CDR1 LNHDA, CDR2 SQIVND (reference sequence). The CDR3 DNA reads as TGTGCCAGTAGTTCATTGCAGGGGCGAAGTGAAAAACTGTTTTTT. Its translation: CASSSLQGRSEKLFF.

This sequence joins TRBV12-3 or TRBV12-4 and TRBJ2-5; tentatively, D is TRBD1 or TRBD2 (5 bases each). This CDR3 comprises 12 residues. Trimming took 7 bases from V and 9 from J, leaving 15 bases between them. CDR3 loop: CASNGGSGPQYF. CDR3 nucleotide sequence: TGTGCCAGCAATGGGGGTTCCGGGCCCCAGTACTTC.

The rearrangement links TRBV14 to TRBJ2-1; perhaps TRBD1 as D (7 bases). The CDR3 is made up of 15 amino acids. Germline values: CDR1 SGHDN, CDR2 FVKESK. The germline V and J ends were trimmed by 6 bases and 0 bases, with 12 bases remaining between them. The CDR3 DNA sequence: TGTGCCAGCAGTTCAGGGGGGAGCTCCTACAATGAGCAGTTCTTC. This translates into CASSSGGSSYNEQFF.

This clone was recorded once. The chain employs TRBV19 and TRBJ1-1; 7 bases are a match to TRBD1. V was pared by 6 bases and J by 6 bases, with 4 bases of the junction left unmatched. Per germline, CDR1 LNHDA and CDR2 SQIVND (reference sequence). CDR3 length: 12 residues. The DNA of the CDR3 is TGTGCCAGTAGATTTGGACAGGCTGAAGCTTTCTTT. Translated: CASRFGQAEAFF. Supplemented by reference TRBV19 and TRBJ1-1, the full variable domain reads DGGITQSPKYLFRKEGQNVTLSCEQNLNHDAMYWYRQDPGQGLRLIYYSQIVNDFQKGDIAEGYSVSREKKESFPLTVTSAQKNPTAFYLCASRFGQAEAFFGQGTRLTVV.

The CDR3: CASSYQGTEQFF. CDR3 DNA: TGTGCCAGCAGTTACCAGGGTACTGAGCAGTTCTTC. The chain combines TRBV6-5 with TRBJ2-1; weak D call: TRBD1 (5 bases). This CDR3 region has 12 residues. Germline V CDR1 and CDR2: MNHEY, SVGAGI. Deletions cut 2 bases from V and 9 bases from J, with 8 bases between.

The rearrangement uses TRBV6-5 and TRBJ1-2, with D unresolved. The CDR3 contains 12 residues. V lost 7 bases and J lost 0, with 6 bases in between. Germline V lookup: CDR1 MNHEY, CDR2 SVGAGI. The CDR3 sequence: CASTGSNYGYTF. CDR3 sequence (DNA): TGTGCCAGCACAGGCTCTAACTATGGCTACACCTTC.

This chain links TRBV9 with TRBJ2-7; perhaps TRBD1 as D (6 bases). The CDR3 loop spans 16 amino acids. Germline CDR1 SGDLS, CDR2 YYNGEE. Trimming removed 4 bases from V and 3 bases from J, with 20 bases in between. The CDR3 is CASSRATGGPDYEQYF. DNA of the CDR3: TGTGCCAGCAGCCGGGCGACAGGCGGGCCGGACTACGAGCAGTACTTC.

The chain has TRBV18 and TRBJ2-3; D possibly corresponds to TRBD2 (6 bases). CDR3 length equals 16 residues. The germline V and J ends were trimmed by 0 bases and 5 bases, with 15 bases remaining between them. Germline V lookup: CDR1 KGHSH, CDR2 LQKENI. The CDR3, as DNA: TGTGCCAGCTCACCACCGGTCGCGGGATCGGAAGATACGCAGTATTTT. Translating it yields CASSPPVAGSEDTQYF.

The CDR3 DNA reads as TGCGCCAGCATGGACAGGGCGAACACTGAAGCTTTCTTT. This gives the protein CASMDRANTEAFF. The chain uses TRBV5-1 and TRBJ1-1; 8 bases fit TRBD1. V was clipped by 6 bases and J by 1 base; unmatched bases: 2. This CDR3 region has 13 residues. Germline V gives CDR1 SGHRS, CDR2 YFSETQ.